The clone carrying this T cell receptor (beta chain) was seen many times. Its cognate antigen is unknown. The sample is drawn from a study of T cells in Graves' hyperthyroidism and ophthalmopathy. As for the study in general: It was at initial diagnosis, before any treatment, that peripheral blood was collected.

The study, taken as a whole, reports: The authors' 13 V-J model separated ophthalmopathy from stable hyperthyroidism.

The germline CDR1 and CDR2 sequences are SNHLY and FYNNEI. V gave up 3 bases and J gave up 1 base; unmatched junction bases: 4. This CDR3 has 15 amino acids. RNA transcripts yielded amplified TCR beta CDR3 regions. A set of HTBI primers served as the primers for a first-round RT-PCR of the TCR CDR3. TCRdb re-called the multiplex PCR reads with MiXCR, one entry per CDR3 protein. This sample has fewer than 500,000 distinct CDR3 sequences; roughly 13% occur once, and the top ten carry roughly 20%. Hyperthyroidism in the patients, aged 18 to 65, was newly diagnosed and under 2 months in duration. Fresh peripheral blood, 10 ml, yielded the PBMCs.

This sequence originates from a young man with Graves' hyperthyroidism that later progressed to Graves' ophthalmopathy. The J gene is TRBJ1-1, the V gene TRBV2; 8 bases map to TRBD1. The sequencing sample was made of blood. CDR3 bases: TGTGCCAGCAGTGAGGACAGGGTGGGGAACACTGAAGCTTTCTTT. This codes for CASSEDRVGNTEAFF.